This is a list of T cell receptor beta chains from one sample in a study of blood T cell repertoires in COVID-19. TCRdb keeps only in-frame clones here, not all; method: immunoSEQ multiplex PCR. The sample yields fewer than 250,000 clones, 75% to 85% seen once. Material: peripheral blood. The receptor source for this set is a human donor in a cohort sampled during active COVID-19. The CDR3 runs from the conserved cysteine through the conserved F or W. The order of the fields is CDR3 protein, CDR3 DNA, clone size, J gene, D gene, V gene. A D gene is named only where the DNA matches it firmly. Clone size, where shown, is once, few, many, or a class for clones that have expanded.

CDR3: CASRRGQGAYEQYF; DNA: TGTGCCAGCAGACGAGGACAGGGGGCCTACGAGCAGTACTTC; size: .; J: TRBJ2-7; D: TRBD1; V: TRBV27
CDR3: CASFPGDRVTDTQYF; DNA: TGCGCCAGCTTTCCTGGGGACAGGGTGACAGATACGCAGTATTTT; size: .; J: TRBJ2-3; D: TRBD1; V: TRBV10-2
CDR3: CASSPKDRGLLDTQYF; DNA: TGCGCCAGCAGCCCTAAGGACAGGGGGCTTTTAGATACGCAGTATTTT; size: .; J: TRBJ2-3; D: TRBD1; V: TRBV4-1
CDR3: CASSPYQGIGNTEAFF; DNA: TGTGCCAGCAGCCCCTACCAGGGGATAGGAAACACTGAAGCTTTCTTT; size: .; J: TRBJ1-1; D: .; V: TRBV7-9
CDR3: CASTQAGGQYNEQFF; DNA: TGTGCCAGCACCCAAGCGGGGGGGCAGTACAATGAGCAGTTCTTC; size: .; J: TRBJ2-1; D: TRBD2; V: TRBV5-4
CDR3: CASMTGATNEKLFF; DNA: TGTGCCAGCATGACTGGCGCAACTAATGAAAAACTGTTTTTT; size: .; J: TRBJ1-4; D: .; V: TRBV6-5
CDR3: CASSERQGNEKLFF; DNA: TGCGCCAGCAGTGAGCGGCAGGGGAATGAAAAACTGTTTTTT; size: few; J: TRBJ1-4; D: .; V: TRBV10-2
CDR3: CASSIGRVGANTGELFF; DNA: TGTGCCAGTAGTATAGGCAGGGTAGGGGCGAACACCGGGGAGCTGTTTTTT; size: .; J: TRBJ2-2; D: .; V: TRBV19
CDR3: CASSPRLAGVGANVLTF; DNA: TGTGCCAGCAGCCCGCGACTAGCGGGAGTTGGGGCCAACGTCCTGACTTTC; size: .; J: TRBJ2-6; D: TRBD2; V: TRBV5-6
CDR3: CASSRQEKLFF; DNA: TGTGCCAGTAGTAGACAGGAAAAACTGTTTTTT; size: once; J: TRBJ1-4; D: .; V: TRBV19
CDR3: CASSHTWNQPQHF; DNA: TGTGCCAGCTCACACACCTGGAATCAGCCCCAGCATTTT; size: .; J: TRBJ1-5; D: .; V: TRBV18
CDR3: CASSNRVAGNTIYF; DNA: TGTGCCAGCAGCAACAGGGTGGCTGGAAACACCATATATTTT; size: .; J: TRBJ1-3; D: .; V: TRBV27
CDR3: CASKQGSAGANVLTF; DNA: TGTGCCAGCAAACAGGGTTCGGCTGGGGCCAACGTCCTGACTTTC; size: .; J: TRBJ2-6; D: .; V: TRBV6-5
CDR3: CASSRGSTYEQYF; DNA: TGTGCCAGCAGCAGGGGATCGACCTACGAGCAGTACTTC; size: .; J: TRBJ2-7; D: .; V: TRBV6-2/TRBV6-3
CDR3: CASSLRGTLNTEAFF; DNA: TGTGCCAGCAGCTTAAGAGGGACACTGAACACTGAAGCTTTCTTT; size: once; J: TRBJ1-1; D: .; V: TRBV7-9
CDR3: CASRPNRGRTNTEAFF; DNA: TGTGCCAGCAGACCCAACAGGGGGCGAACCAACACTGAAGCTTTCTTT; size: .; J: TRBJ1-1; D: TRBD1; V: TRBV6-6
CDR3: CASSRIIGTVQETQYF; DNA: TGTGCCAGCAGTCGAATTATAGGGACAGTTCAAGAGACCCAGTACTTC; size: once; J: TRBJ2-5; D: TRBD1; V: TRBV28
CDR3: CASSIGPGYEAFF; DNA: TGTGCCAGCAGCATAGGCCCAGGGTATGAAGCTTTCTTT; size: few; J: TRBJ1-1; D: .; V: TRBV11-3
CDR3: CASSITGGRNTEAFF; DNA: TGTGCCAGCAGCATTACAGGGGGCAGGAACACTGAAGCTTTCTTT; size: once; J: TRBJ1-1; D: TRBD1; V: TRBV7-2
CDR3: CASSQRQGPLNYGYTF; DNA: TGCGCCAGCAGCCAGAGGCAGGGTCCTTTAAACTATGGCTACACCTTC; size: once; J: TRBJ1-2; D: .; V: TRBV4-1
CDR3: CASTTPGLEETQYF; DNA: TGTGCCAGCACCACACCTGGACTGGAAGAGACCCAGTACTTC; size: .; J: TRBJ2-5; D: .; V: TRBV3-1/TRBV3-2
CDR3: CASRPREVSDYNEQFF; DNA: TGTGCCAGCAGACCCCGGGAGGTTTCCGACTACAATGAGCAGTTCTTC; size: .; J: TRBJ2-1; D: TRBD2; V: TRBV2
CDR3: CAISESKIPGGETQYF; DNA: TGTGCCATCAGTGAGTCGAAGATCCCCGGAGGGGAGACCCAGTACTTC; size: .; J: TRBJ2-5; D: .; V: TRBV10-3
CDR3: CASSFSGRAREQFF; DNA: TGTGCCAGCAGCTTTTCGGGCAGGGCACGGGAGCAGTTCTTC; size: few; J: TRBJ2-1; D: .; V: TRBV5-4
CDR3: CATSDLGGGSSGTDTQYF; DNA: TGTGCCACCAGTGATTTAGGGGGAGGGTCCTCTGGCACAGATACGCAGTATTTT; size: .; J: TRBJ2-3; D: .; V: TRBV24-1
CDR3: CASSQEHSGANVLTF; DNA: TGTGCCAGCAGCCAGGAGCACTCTGGGGCCAACGTCCTGACTTTC; size: .; J: TRBJ2-6; D: .; V: TRBV3-1/TRBV3-2
CDR3: CASSTRLAVPYNEQFF; DNA: TGTGCCAGTAGTACCCGACTAGCGGTGCCCTACAATGAGCAGTTCTTC; size: .; J: TRBJ2-1; D: TRBD2; V: TRBV19
CDR3: CASNLKRQGEGGELFF; DNA: TGTGCCAGCAATCTGAAAAGACAGGGGGAAGGCGGGGAGCTGTTTTTT; size: .; J: TRBJ2-2; D: TRBD1; V: TRBV2
CDR3: CASSPGVASETQYF; DNA: TGTGCCAGCAGTCCAGGGGTTGCGTCGGAGACCCAGTACTTC; size: once; J: TRBJ2-5; D: .; V: TRBV2
CDR3: CASSESHPRQGNETQYF; DNA: TGCGCCAGCAGTGAGTCCCACCCGAGACAGGGAAACGAGACCCAGTACTTC; size: once; J: TRBJ2-5; D: TRBD1; V: TRBV10-2
CDR3: CASGLLIAGYSTDTQYF; DNA: TGTGCTAGTGGTTTATTAATAGCGGGGTATAGCACAGATACGCAGTATTTT; size: .; J: TRBJ2-3; D: TRBD2; V: TRBV12-5
CDR3: CASSRTLNTEAFF; DNA: TGTGCCAGCAGCCGCACACTGAACACTGAAGCTTTCTTT; size: .; J: TRBJ1-1; D: .; V: TRBV7-2
CDR3: CASSSPGQGAQQPQHF; DNA: TGTGCCAGTAGTTCACCGGGACAGGGGGCACAACAGCCCCAGCATTTT; size: .; J: TRBJ1-5; D: TRBD1; V: TRBV19
CDR3: CASAFGGKLDGYTF; DNA: TGTGCCAGCGCCTTTGGGGGCAAATTAGATGGCTACACCTTC; size: .; J: TRBJ1-2; D: .; V: TRBV6-5
CDR3: CASSLPTGGNQPQHF; DNA: TGTGCCAGCAGTTTACCGACAGGGGGAAATCAGCCCCAGCATTTT; size: .; J: TRBJ1-5; D: TRBD1; V: TRBV28
CDR3: CASSLSVSYNEQFF; DNA: TGCGCCAGCAGCCTTAGCGTCTCCTACAATGAGCAGTTCTTC; size: once; J: TRBJ2-1; D: .; V: TRBV4-1
CDR3: CATSRDRARANEQFF; DNA: TGTGCCACCAGCAGAGATAGGGCCAGGGCCAATGAGCAGTTCTTC; size: .; J: TRBJ2-1; D: .; V: TRBV15
CDR3: CASSFSSIAGGPGDTQYF; DNA: TGTGCCAGCAGTTTTAGCTCTATCGCGGGAGGGCCGGGAGATACGCAGTATTTT; size: .; J: TRBJ2-3; D: TRBD2; V: TRBV27
CDR3: CATSDASSGAIGLGQYF; DNA: TGTGCCACCAGTGATGCCTCTAGCGGAGCAATAGGATTGGGCCAGTACTTC; size: once; J: TRBJ2-5; D: TRBD2; V: TRBV24-1
CDR3: CASSLKGWGQINTEAFF; DNA: TGTGCCAGCAGCTTAAAGGGGTGGGGCCAGATAAACACTGAAGCTTTCTTT; size: .; J: TRBJ1-1; D: .; V: TRBV7-9
CDR3: CASSSTSVDTGELFF; DNA: TGTGCCAGCAGCTCAACTAGCGTGGACACCGGGGAGCTGTTTTTT; size: .; J: TRBJ2-2; D: TRBD2; V: TRBV7-2
CDR3: CASSYGPGGQPQHF; DNA: TGTGCCAGCAGTTACGGTCCAGGGGGACAGCCCCAGCATTTT; size: few; J: TRBJ1-5; D: TRBD1; V: TRBV6-5
CDR3: CASSAGKTQYF; DNA: TGTGCCAGCAGTGCCGGGAAGACCCAGTACTTC; size: few; J: TRBJ2-5; D: .; V: TRBV2
CDR3: CASSLGVGEQYF; DNA: TGTGCCAGCAGTCTCGGGGTAGGCGAGCAGTACTTC; size: .; J: TRBJ2-7; D: .; V: TRBV9
CDR3: CATSDTGTGINEQYF; DNA: TGTGCCACCAGTGATACCGGGACAGGTATTAACGAGCAGTACTTC; size: .; J: TRBJ2-7; D: TRBD1; V: TRBV24-1
CDR3: CASSIAQGAKGYTF; DNA: TGTGCCAGTAGTATAGCCCAGGGGGCGAAGGGCTACACCTTC; size: .; J: TRBJ1-2; D: TRBD1; V: TRBV19
CDR3: CASGQEQETQYF; DNA: TGTGCCAGCGGACAGGAGCAAGAGACCCAGTACTTC; size: once; J: TRBJ2-5; D: TRBD1; V: TRBV2
CDR3: CASSSRIDTEAFF; DNA: TGTGCCAGCAGCTCCAGAATTGACACTGAAGCTTTCTTT; size: once; J: TRBJ1-1; D: .; V: TRBV11-3
CDR3: CASSLAGGPTEEAFF; DNA: TGTGCCAGCAGCTTAGCAGGGGGACCCACTGAGGAAGCTTTCTTT; size: .; J: TRBJ1-1; D: .; V: TRBV7-9
CDR3: CAWSLGLAGGTDTQYF; DNA: TGTGCCTGGAGTCTGGGACTAGCGGGGGGAACAGATACGCAGTATTTT; size: .; J: TRBJ2-3; D: TRBD2; V: TRBV30
CDR3: CAITVDRTGGYTF; DNA: TGTGCCATCACTGTCGACAGGACCGGGGGCTACACCTTC; size: .; J: TRBJ1-2; D: .; V: TRBV10-3
CDR3: CASSQGGLSYEQFF; DNA: TGTGCCAGCAGCCAAGGGGGACTGAGCTATGAGCAGTTCTTC; size: .; J: TRBJ2-1; D: .; V: TRBV3-1/TRBV3-2
CDR3: CASSLPSNPEQYF; DNA: TGTGCCAGCAGCTTACCCTCTAACCCCGAGCAGTACTTC; size: .; J: TRBJ2-7; D: .; V: TRBV7-9
CDR3: CATSDLRGWGPSSSYNEQFF; DNA: TGTGCCACCAGTGATTTACGGGGTTGGGGGCCTAGCAGCTCCTACAATGAGCAGTTCTTC; size: .; J: TRBJ2-1; D: .; V: TRBV24-1
CDR3: CATSPAGTSQETQYF; DNA: TGTGCCACCAGCCCCGCAGGTACCTCCCAAGAGACCCAGTACTTC; size: .; J: TRBJ2-5; D: .; V: TRBV15